A single sample is the source of the 18 T cell receptor beta chains below, sequenced in a study of shared T cell receptors in the human thymus (dated by TCRdb to about 2021). The method was the immunoSEQ multiplex PCR assay. TCRdb's version of the immuneACCESS table is confined to in-frame rearrangements and falls short of the full clone set. An unresolved V gene accounts for under half of the shortfall where checked; the remainder is of unknown origin. For this sample the table gives approximately 760,000 clones, of which 70% to 90% were detected only once. The ten most abundant clones make up 0.008% to 0.011% of the sample. The sample was also reused in another study, on human thymus T cells.

The sequenced sample was thymocytes. The receptors here all came from a girl under three years old with a congenital heart defect. Donor details come from another sample of the same person, matched by shared clones.

The chain has TRBV4-2 and TRBJ2-2, with 12 bases identical to TRBD1. CDR1 is LGHNA and CDR2 is YNFKEQ in the germline V gene. The CDR3 has 20 residues. V trimming: 1 base; J trimming: 7 bases; junction bases outside the gene matches: 16. This CDR3 reads CASSQAPKDGTGGQGGELFF. Here the CDR3 DNA reads TGTGCCAGCAGCCAAGCCCCTAAGGACGGGACAGGGGGCCAGGGCGGGGAGCTGTTTTTT.

The V call is TRBV7-9, the J call TRBJ1-1; 7 bases fit TRBD1. There are 18 residues in the CDR3. CDR1 and CDR2 (germline): SEHNR, FQNEAQ (reference sequence). Trimming took 5 bases from V and 0 from J; bases not matched to a gene: 15. The CDR3 region has the DNA TGTGCCAGCAGCCCGAGGGGGCGGGGCAGTCTCATGAACACTGAAGCTTTCTTT. Its protein product is CASSPRGRGSLMNTEAFF.

The chain carries TRBV10-3 and TRBJ2-6; 7 bases agree with TRBD2. In germline, CDR1 is ENHRY, CDR2 SYGVKD. The CDR3 length is 22 residues. J lost 4 bases, V lost 3 bases, and 24 bases had no gene match. CDR3 loop: CAISDPGYVWAGRASGANVLTF. The CDR3 DNA reads TGTGCCATCAGTGACCCGGGCTATGTCTGGGCAGGGAGGGCCTCGGGGGCCAACGTCCTGACTTTC.

This rearrangement joins TRBV7-9 to TRBJ2-5; D is perhaps TRBD2 (6 bases). CDR1 and CDR2 from the germline V gene are SEHNR and FQNEAQ (reference sequence). The CDR3 has 12 amino acids. The V gene lost 7 bases and the J gene lost 5 bases, with 11 bases spanning the gap. CDR3 coding DNA: TGTGCCAGCACGGGAGTTAGCGAGACCCAGTACTTC. As protein: CASTGVSETQYF.

The chain is built from TRBV19 and TRBJ1-1; unclear D gene. This CDR3 spans 14 amino acids. The V end lost 0 bases, the J end lost 4 bases, and 9 bases lay between the germline ends. Germline-derived CDR1 and CDR2 are LNHDA and SQIVND (reference sequence). In DNA, the CDR3 is TGTGCCAGTAGTATAGAGGACTGGGGCACTGAAGCTTTCTTT. As protein: CASSIEDWGTEAFF. Filled out from reference TRBV19 and TRBJ1-1, the complete variable domain reads DGGITQSPKYLFRKEGQNVTLSCEQNLNHDAMYWYRQDPGQGLRLIYYSQIVNDFQKGDIAEGYSVSREKKESFPLTVTSAQKNPTAFYLCASSIEDWGTEAFFGQGTRLTVV.

This clone was counted once. V and J are TRBV12-5 and TRBJ1-5, with TRBD1 matching over 7 bases. The CDR3 is 15 amino acids. Germline V CDR1 and CDR2: LGHNT, FRNRAP. The V segment lost 0 bases and the J segment 7 bases; nucleotides outside the gene matches: 6. The CDR3 spells CASGLVPDRIQPQHF. The CDR3 DNA follows: TGTGCTAGTGGTTTGGTACCGGACAGGATCCAGCCCCAGCATTTT.

This chain links TRBV6-5 with TRBJ1-2; TRBD1 matches 7 bases. Germline-derived CDR1 and CDR2 are MNHEY and SVGAGI. The CDR3 consists of 13 residues. V was clipped by 5 bases and J by 8 bases; unmatched bases: 8. CDR3 sequence: CASSPVTGCGYTF. The CDR3, as DNA: TGTGCCAGCAGTCCTGTGACAGGGTGCGGCTACACCTTC.

The chain links TRBV11-3 to TRBJ2-2, with unresolved D. Trimming took 4 bases from V and 5 from J, leaving 8 bases between them. The CDR3 runs 13 residues. In germline, CDR1 is SGHNT, CDR2 YENEEA. For the CDR3, the DNA is TGTGCCAGCAGCTCACCGACTACCGGGGAGCTGTTTTTT. This encodes CASSSPTTGELFF.

The chain couples TRBV9 to TRBJ2-3, with 8 bases lining up with TRBD2. V shed 0 bases, J shed 3 bases, and the junction held 6 bases outside the gene matches. Germline V gene data show CDR1 as SGDLS and CDR2 as YYNGEE. This CDR3 has 16 residues. DNA of the CDR3: TGTGCCAGCAGCGTAGTAAGAACTAGCGGAACAGATACGCAGTATTTT. It codes for CASSVVRTSGTDTQYF.

This clone was detected once. The genes are TRBV4-3 and TRBJ1-2, with 8 bases fitting TRBD1. This CDR3 has 13 residues. Germline loops: CDR1 LGHNA, CDR2 YSLEER. V shed 2 bases and J 8 bases; nucleotides not matched to a gene: 4. Here the CDR3 DNA reads TGCGCCAGCAGCCAACGCAGGGGGCAGGGCTACACCTTC. This gives the protein CASSQRRGQGYTF.

The chain has TRBV4-3 and TRBJ1-5; D is perhaps TRBD1 (5 bases). Germline CDR1 and CDR2: LGHNA and YSLEER. Trimming took 2 bases from V and 2 from J, leaving 16 bases between them. The CDR3 is 17 residues long. For the CDR3, the DNA is TGCGCCAGCAGCCAAAGTGTTAAGGACACATGCAATCAGCCCCAGCATTTT. Amino acid sequence: CASSQSVKDTCNQPQHF.

The chain's CDR3 is CASSYSSTGPRGTEAFF. Here the CDR3 DNA reads TGCGCCAGCAGCTACTCTTCAACAGGGCCTCGGGGCACTGAAGCTTTCTTT. The chain combines TRBV5-1 with TRBJ1-1; maybe TRBD1 (6 bases). The CDR3 is made up of 17 amino acids. The germline V and J ends were trimmed by 3 bases and 4 bases, with 22 bases remaining between them. Germline CDR1 reads SGHRS; CDR2 reads YFSETQ.

This clone was picked up one time. V is TRBV5-1 and J is TRBJ1-1, with TRBD1 matching over 9 bases. The V gene end was trimmed by 4 bases and the J gene end by 7 bases; junction bases not matched to a gene: 5. The CDR3 runs to 13 residues. The germline V gene has CDR1 SGHRS and CDR2 YFSETQ. The DNA for the CDR3 is TGCGCCAGCAGCAAACAGGGGGCAGGTGAAGCTTTCTTT. This translates into CASSKQGAGEAFF.

This sequence joins TRBV27 and TRBJ2-2; TRBD1 agrees at 7 bases. The CDR3 runs 16 residues. Trimming at V came to 2 bases and at J to 4 bases, leaving 7 bases not matched to a gene. CDR1 and CDR2 from the germline V gene are MNHEY and SMNVEV (reference sequence). The chain's CDR3 is CASSLVRGPGTGELFF. As DNA, the CDR3 is TGTGCCAGCAGTTTAGTTAGGGGGCCCGGCACCGGGGAGCTGTTTTTT.

The genes are TRBV6-5 and TRBJ2-3; TRBD1 is a possible D gene (6 bases). This CDR3 spans 15 amino acids. V shed 5 bases and J shed 2 bases, with 14 bases lying between them. Germline V lookup: CDR1 MNHEY, CDR2 SVGAGI. The CDR3 protein is CASSPRTVYTDTQYF. CDR3 in DNA: TGTGCCAGCAGTCCTCGGACAGTTTACACAGATACGCAGTATTTT.

V is TRBV28 and J is TRBJ1-5; unclear D gene. V lost 7 bases to trimming and J lost 4 bases, with 14 bases between them. This CDR3 region has 14 residues. CDR1 is MDHEN and CDR2 is SYDVKM in the germline V gene. The CDR3 loop reads CASIGGRNNQPQHF. The CDR3, as DNA: TGTGCCAGCATTGGAGGGAGGAATAATCAGCCCCAGCATTTT.

V and J are TRBV10-1 and TRBJ2-7, with D unclear. V lost 4 bases, J lost 6 bases, and 13 bases lay in between. The CDR3 totals 13 residues. CDR1 is WNHNN, CDR2 SYGVQD, per germline (reference sequence). The CDR3 region is CASSGVVAAEQYF. CDR3 nucleotides: TGCGCCAGCAGTGGAGTTGTAGCTGCCGAGCAGTACTTC.

V is TRBV4-3 and J is TRBJ1-5, with 7 bases fitting TRBD1. The CDR3 totals 13 residues. Trimming took 4 bases from V and 9 from J; bases not matched to a gene: 6. CDR1 is LGHNA, CDR2 YSLEER, per germline. The chain's CDR3 is CASSPTGKRPQHF. CDR3 nucleotides: TGCGCCAGCAGCCCGACAGGGAAGCGGCCCCAGCATTTT.